The entry below gives a single T cell receptor (beta chain) sequence along with its context. This sample stems from a study of regulatory T cells in long-lasting Graves disease. Looked up from germline, CDR1 is SGHTA and CDR2 is FQGTGA. V lost 5 bases and J 4 bases, leaving 14 bases between the germline ends. The CDR3 consists of 15 residues. The time point denotes: newly diagnosed GD, antithyroid drugs for less than 3 months. After RNA was extracted from PBMCs, the TCR library was made from it. Library construction for TCR beta used iRepertoire HTBI primers and Arm-PCR of CDR3 regions. From the multiplex PCR reads, TCRdb called clonotypes with MiXCR, one entry per CDR3 protein. The sample consists of roughly 380,000 distinct CDR3 sequences, about a sixth of them appearing once. The same specimen was also included in a second study, on T cells in Graves' hyperthyroidism and ophthalmopathy.

V and J are TRBV7-3 and TRBJ2-2, with D perhaps matching TRBD1 (5 bases). This clonotype originated in a man aged 35-49 years with Graves disease. The starting material was peripheral blood mononuclear cells (PBMCs), obtained at new diagnosis, from a patient treated with antithyroid drugs. For the CDR3, the DNA is TGTGCCAGCAGCCCGTACCGACAGAGCACCGGGGAGCTGTTTTTT. Translating gives CASSPYRQSTGELFF.